This T cell receptor beta chain was retrieved from a study of cytomegalovirus exposure and HLA in healthy donors. Study-wide results and caveats: A later analysis revealed that TCR association rates differed between HLA loci, peaking at DRB1 and bottoming out at HLA-C. The authors enumerated over 150 TCR beta chains as linked to cytomegalovirus. Near-uniform donor sequencing depth was presumed by presence/absence analyses.

Regarding this clone: The antigen is unknown.

This CDR3 spans 13 amino acids. CDR1 and CDR2 (germline): SQVTM, ANQGSEA. Trimming left V 3 bases short and J 2 bases short, with 11 bases between. Amplification used 60 Vbeta primers and 13 Jbeta primers. The data were produced by immunoSEQ multiplex PCR, yet TCRdb's version contains in-frame clones alone and is incomplete. In the table there are 45,000 to 65,000 clones, around four fifths of which are singletons. This clonotype was sampled from a man aged 25-40 years in good health and CMV-seronegative. Material for sequencing was PBMCs. The chain couples TRBV29-1 to TRBJ2-7; the D gene is possibly TRBD1 (6 bases). CDR3 coding DNA: TGCAGCGTTGAGGGCAGGGGTACCTACGAGCAGTACTTC. Translating it yields CSVEGRGTYEQYF.